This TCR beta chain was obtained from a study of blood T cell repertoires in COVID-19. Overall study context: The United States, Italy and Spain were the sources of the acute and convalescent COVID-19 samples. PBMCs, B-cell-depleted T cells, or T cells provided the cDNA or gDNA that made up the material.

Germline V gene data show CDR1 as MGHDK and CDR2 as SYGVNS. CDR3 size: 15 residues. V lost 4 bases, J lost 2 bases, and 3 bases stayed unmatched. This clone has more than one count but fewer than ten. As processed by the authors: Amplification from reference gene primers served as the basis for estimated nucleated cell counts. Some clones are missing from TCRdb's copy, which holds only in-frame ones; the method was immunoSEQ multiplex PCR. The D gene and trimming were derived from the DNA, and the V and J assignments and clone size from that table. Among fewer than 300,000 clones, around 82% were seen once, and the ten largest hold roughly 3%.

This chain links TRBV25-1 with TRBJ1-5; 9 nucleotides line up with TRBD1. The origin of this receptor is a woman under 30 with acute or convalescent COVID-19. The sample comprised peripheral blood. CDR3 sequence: CASSAQGAGNQPQHF. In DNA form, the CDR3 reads TGTGCCAGCAGTGCACAGGGGGCCGGCAATCAGCCCCAGCATTTT. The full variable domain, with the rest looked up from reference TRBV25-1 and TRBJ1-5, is EADIYQTPRYLVIGTGKKITLECSQTMGHDKMYWYQQDPGMELHLIHYSYGVNSTEKGDLSSESTVSRIRTEHFPLTLESARPSHTSQYLCASSAQGAGNQPQHFGDGTRLSIL.